This T cell receptor beta chain was sequenced in a study of neurological immune-mediated disorders. TCRdb analysed the 5' RACE reads with MiXCR anew, one entry per CDR3 protein. The data hold roughly 100,000 distinct CDR3 sequences, with around 3.4% observed a single time. This clonotype was recorded many times. Its matching antigen is unknown. One end of the junction varies from germline; a read error may be responsible. Study-wide findings and caveats: The study found no CDR3 amino acid sequences shared by expanded clones across subjects, suggesting private repertoires in all groups.

Material for sequencing was PBMCs. This clonotype was obtained from a woman in her forties or fifties with multiple sclerosis.

CDR3 residues: CASSYGGTVNQPQHF. CDR3 sequence (DNA): TGTGCCAGCAGTTACGGCGGGACGGTAAATCAGCCACAGCATTTT. V is TRBV6-2 or TRBV6-3 and J is TRBJ1-5; tentatively, D is TRBD1 (5 bases). The CDR3 loop spans 15 amino acids. Per germline, CDR1 MNHEY and CDR2 SVGEGT.